These T cell receptor beta chains were read from a single sample in a study of T cells in Graves' hyperthyroidism and ophthalmopathy. TCRdb ran MiXCR on the multiplex PCR reads and lists one entry per CDR3 protein. Here the sample spans 550,000 to 700,000 distinct CDR3 sequences, approximately 14% being singletons. The sample was blood. The receptors shown here come from a woman between 35 and 50 years old with Graves' ophthalmopathy. Both conserved end residues are part of each CDR3. Each record gives: clone size, D gene, V gene, J gene, CDR3 DNA, CDR3 protein. The D gene is left open where the match is weak. The size entry is marked missing in some rows and otherwise reads once, few, many or a size class.

abundance: many; d_gene: TRBD1; v_gene: TRBV25-1; j_gene: TRBJ2-5; CDR3nt: TGTGCCAGCAGTGAGAGGGACAGCCGGGAGACCCAGTACTTC; CDR3aa: CASSERDSRETQYF
abundance: many; d_gene: TRBD2; v_gene: TRBV12-3/TRBV12-4; j_gene: TRBJ2-7; CDR3nt: TGTGCCAGCAGTTCTAGCGGGAAGTCCTACGAGCAGTACTTC; CDR3aa: CASSSSGKSYEQYF
abundance: many; d_gene: .; v_gene: TRBV12-3/TRBV12-4; j_gene: TRBJ1-6; CDR3nt: TGTGCCAGCAGTCCGACAGGAGGTTCACCCCTCCACTTT; CDR3aa: CASSPTGGSPLHF
abundance: many; d_gene: .; v_gene: TRBV29-1; j_gene: TRBJ1-1; CDR3nt: TGCAGCGTTGAAGAGGGTTGGAACACTGAAGCTTTCTTT; CDR3aa: CSVEEGWNTEAFF
abundance: .; d_gene: .; v_gene: TRBV7-9; j_gene: TRBJ1-2; CDR3nt: TGTGCCAGCAGCTTAGTGGACAGAGCTAACTATGGCTACACCTTC; CDR3aa: CASSLVDRANYGYTF
abundance: many; d_gene: .; v_gene: TRBV6-2/TRBV6-3; j_gene: TRBJ1-5; CDR3nt: TGTGCCAGCAGTTATCGGTCCGGCCAGCCCCAGCATTTT; CDR3aa: CASSYRSGQPQHF
abundance: .; d_gene: TRBD2; v_gene: TRBV12-3/TRBV12-4; j_gene: TRBJ2-7; CDR3nt: TGTGCCAGCAGTTTTGGGCTATTTGCGGGAGCCAGGGAGCAGTACTTC; CDR3aa: CASSFGLFAGAREQYF
abundance: many; d_gene: .; v_gene: TRBV19; j_gene: TRBJ2-6; CDR3nt: TGTGCCAGTAGTCCAGGGGGCGGGGGATCTGGGGCCAACGTCCTGACTTTC; CDR3aa: CASSPGGGGSGANVLTF
abundance: many; d_gene: TRBD1; v_gene: TRBV2; j_gene: TRBJ2-7; CDR3nt: TGTGCCAGCAGTGGCATCAGGGGGAACGAGCAGTACTTC; CDR3aa: CASSGIRGNEQYF
abundance: many; d_gene: TRBD1; v_gene: TRBV10-2; j_gene: TRBJ2-7; CDR3nt: TGCGCCAGCAGTCTTACCGGGACAGAGAGCTACGAGCAGTACTTC; CDR3aa: CASSLTGTESYEQYF
abundance: many; d_gene: .; v_gene: TRBV6-1; j_gene: TRBJ1-5; CDR3nt: TGTGCCAGCAGTCCTCAGGGGTCGAACGGTCAGCCCCAGCATTTT; CDR3aa: CASSPQGSNGQPQHF
abundance: .; d_gene: .; v_gene: TRBV6-5; j_gene: TRBJ1-6; CDR3nt: TGTGCCAGCAGTTACTCGTCAGGGGCCAATTCACCCCTCCACTTT; CDR3aa: CASSYSSGANSPLHF
abundance: many; d_gene: .; v_gene: TRBV29-1; j_gene: TRBJ2-7; CDR3nt: TGCAGCGCCTCGGACTGGGTGTACGAGCAGTACTTC; CDR3aa: CSASDWVYEQYF
abundance: many; d_gene: .; v_gene: TRBV6-5; j_gene: TRBJ1-2; CDR3nt: TGTGCCAGCAGTTACTCCCGGGCCAGCCTTGTTCATGGCTACACCTTC; CDR3aa: CASSYSRASLVHGYTF
abundance: many; d_gene: .; v_gene: TRBV5-1; j_gene: TRBJ1-3; CDR3nt: TGCGCCAGCAGCTTGTCGGGATTGAACTCTGGAAACACCATATATTTT; CDR3aa: CASSLSGLNSGNTIYF
abundance: many; d_gene: TRBD1; v_gene: TRBV6-6; j_gene: TRBJ2-5; CDR3nt: TGTGCCAGCAACGGCAGAGACAGGGGCAAAGAGACCCAGTACTTC; CDR3aa: CASNGRDRGKETQYF
abundance: .; d_gene: .; v_gene: TRBV3-1; j_gene: TRBJ2-7; CDR3nt: TGTGCCAGCAGCCAATTCGACGAGGCCAACGAGCAGTACTTC; CDR3aa: CASSQFDEANEQYF
abundance: few; d_gene: .; v_gene: TRBV5-1; j_gene: TRBJ2-7; CDR3nt: TGCGCCAGCAGCTCGGGACAGGGAGGGACTAGCCGCCATAGGGAGCAGTACTTC; CDR3aa: CASSSGQGGTSRHREQYF
abundance: .; d_gene: TRBD1; v_gene: TRBV20-1; j_gene: TRBJ1-1; CDR3nt: TGCAGTATCGACAGGGGGAACACTGAAGCTTTCTTT; CDR3aa: CSIDRGNTEAFF
abundance: many; d_gene: TRBD1; v_gene: TRBV4-2; j_gene: TRBJ1-5; CDR3nt: TGTGCCAGCAGTTCGACCGGGACAGATAATCAGCCCCAGCATTTT; CDR3aa: CASSSTGTDNQPQHF
abundance: .; d_gene: TRBD2; v_gene: TRBV6-5; j_gene: TRBJ2-7; CDR3nt: TGTGCCAGCAGTTACGCCGCTAGCGGTTCCTACGAGCAGTACTTC; CDR3aa: CASSYAASGSYEQYF
abundance: many; d_gene: TRBD1; v_gene: TRBV6-5; j_gene: TRBJ1-1; CDR3nt: TGTGCCAGCAGGCAACGACAGGGTACGGAAGCTTTCTTT; CDR3aa: CASRQRQGTEAFF
abundance: .; d_gene: .; v_gene: TRBV2; j_gene: TRBJ2-2; CDR3nt: TGTGCCAGCAGTGAAGATTGGGGTTTGAACACCGGGGAGCTGTTTTTT; CDR3aa: CASSEDWGLNTGELFF
abundance: many; d_gene: .; v_gene: TRBV28; j_gene: TRBJ1-1; CDR3nt: TGTGCCAGCAGAAAAGAGGGTCAAGCTTTCTTT; CDR3aa: CASRKEGQAFF
abundance: many; d_gene: .; v_gene: TRBV10-3; j_gene: TRBJ2-7; CDR3nt: TGTGCCATCAGTGGGGCGTCTAGCGCTTCTTCCTACGAGCAGTACTTC; CDR3aa: CAISGASSASSYEQYF
abundance: many; d_gene: .; v_gene: TRBV12-3/TRBV12-4; j_gene: TRBJ1-5; CDR3nt: TGTGCCAGCAGTTTGTGGCAGGAGGAGGGTCAGCCCCAGCATTTT; CDR3aa: CASSLWQEEGQPQHF
abundance: many; d_gene: TRBD2; v_gene: TRBV7-2; j_gene: TRBJ2-7; CDR3nt: TGTGCCAGCAGCCGCGGGGGGCTGTACGAGCAGTACTTC; CDR3aa: CASSRGGLYEQYF
abundance: many; d_gene: TRBD2; v_gene: TRBV29-1; j_gene: TRBJ2-7; CDR3nt: TGCAGCGTTGCCCCCAGGTGGGGCGGGAGCCACTACGAGCAGTACTTC; CDR3aa: CSVAPRWGGSHYEQYF
abundance: .; d_gene: .; v_gene: TRBV3-1; j_gene: TRBJ2-2; CDR3nt: TGTGCCAGCAGCCAAGATCTAACGGGAGCGGCCGGGGAGCTGTTTTTT; CDR3aa: CASSQDLTGAAGELFF
abundance: .; d_gene: TRBD2; v_gene: TRBV18; j_gene: TRBJ2-1; CDR3nt: TGTGCCAGCTCACCGGGACTAGCCCCCAATGAGCAGTTCTTC; CDR3aa: CASSPGLAPNEQFF
abundance: many; d_gene: .; v_gene: TRBV12-3/TRBV12-4; j_gene: TRBJ1-1; CDR3nt: TGTGCCAGCAGTTTAAAACAGGGGAACACTGAAGCTTTCTTT; CDR3aa: CASSLKQGNTEAFF
abundance: many; d_gene: .; v_gene: TRBV14; j_gene: TRBJ2-6; CDR3nt: TGTGCCAGCAGCCCCCCGGCCTACTCTGGGGCCAACGTCCTGACTTTC; CDR3aa: CASSPPAYSGANVLTF
abundance: few; d_gene: .; v_gene: TRBV27; j_gene: TRBJ2-5; CDR3nt: TGTGCCAGCAGTTTATTTAGAGGGTTGGAGACCCAGTACTTC; CDR3aa: CASSLFRGLETQYF
abundance: many; d_gene: .; v_gene: TRBV12-5; j_gene: TRBJ2-7; CDR3nt: TGTGCTAGTGGTCGGACCGATCTCTACGAGCAGTACTTC; CDR3aa: CASGRTDLYEQYF
abundance: many; d_gene: .; v_gene: TRBV12-3/TRBV12-4; j_gene: TRBJ1-3; CDR3nt: TGTGCCAGCAGTTTAAGGGTGGGACAATTCGTTGGCTCTGGAAACACCATATATTTT; CDR3aa: CASSLRVGQFVGSGNTIYF
abundance: many; d_gene: .; v_gene: TRBV28; j_gene: TRBJ2-7; CDR3nt: TGTGCCAGCAGCCCGCCAAAAACAGGGCTTGGCTACGAGCAGTACTTC; CDR3aa: CASSPPKTGLGYEQYF
abundance: .; d_gene: .; v_gene: TRBV12-3/TRBV12-4; j_gene: TRBJ2-5; CDR3nt: TGTGCCAGCAGTTTAACCGCGGGCGGCTCGGAGACCCAGTACTTC; CDR3aa: CASSLTAGGSETQYF
abundance: few; d_gene: .; v_gene: TRBV28; j_gene: TRBJ2-7; CDR3nt: TGTGCCAGCAGTTTAGTTGGCGGGAATTCCTACGAGCAGTACTTC; CDR3aa: CASSLVGGNSYEQYF
abundance: many; d_gene: .; v_gene: TRBV10-3; j_gene: TRBJ2-5; CDR3nt: TGTGCCATCAGTGTGGGTGCCCAAGAGACCCAGTACTTC; CDR3aa: CAISVGAQETQYF
abundance: .; d_gene: TRBD1; v_gene: TRBV24-1; j_gene: TRBJ2-5; CDR3nt: TGTGCCACCAGTGAGACAGGGCTAGAGACCCAGTACTTC; CDR3aa: CATSETGLETQYF
abundance: .; d_gene: .; v_gene: TRBV7-2; j_gene: TRBJ1-5; CDR3nt: TGTGCCAGCAGCTTACGGCTGAAGTATCAGCCCCAGCATTTT; CDR3aa: CASSLRLKYQPQHF
abundance: few; d_gene: TRBD1; v_gene: TRBV6-2/TRBV6-3; j_gene: TRBJ2-1; CDR3nt: TGTGCCAGCAGTTTGACAGGGGGCTGGGATGAGCAGTTCTTC; CDR3aa: CASSLTGGWDEQFF
abundance: few; d_gene: TRBD1; v_gene: TRBV12-3/TRBV12-4; j_gene: TRBJ2-7; CDR3nt: TGTGCCAGCAGGGGGACAGGCCAGAATTACGAGCAGTACTTC; CDR3aa: CASRGTGQNYEQYF
abundance: few; d_gene: .; v_gene: TRBV27; j_gene: TRBJ1-6; CDR3nt: TGTGCCAGCAGTTGGTCAGGGGATTCACCCCTCCACTTT; CDR3aa: CASSWSGDSPLHF
abundance: .; d_gene: .; v_gene: TRBV7-9; j_gene: TRBJ2-7; CDR3nt: TGTGCCAGCAGCCCGGAGGACTACGAGCAGTACTTC; CDR3aa: CASSPEDYEQYF
abundance: many; d_gene: .; v_gene: TRBV12-3/TRBV12-4; j_gene: TRBJ1-1; CDR3nt: TGTGCCAGCAGTTTCGGCAGACTTTCTGAAGCTTTCTTT; CDR3aa: CASSFGRLSEAFF
abundance: many; d_gene: .; v_gene: TRBV28; j_gene: TRBJ1-2; CDR3nt: TGTGCCAGCAGTTTATTCGGTACAGGCCCTGGTGGCTACACCTTC; CDR3aa: CASSLFGTGPGGYTF
abundance: many; d_gene: .; v_gene: TRBV7-9; j_gene: TRBJ1-2; CDR3nt: TGTGCCAGCAGCCTCAGTAGTTACATTATGAGCTACACCTTC; CDR3aa: CASSLSSYIMSYTF
abundance: many; d_gene: TRBD1; v_gene: TRBV5-5; j_gene: TRBJ2-7; CDR3nt: TGTGCCAGCAGCTGGCCGGGACAGAACTACGAGCAGTACTTC; CDR3aa: CASSWPGQNYEQYF
abundance: many; d_gene: .; v_gene: TRBV28; j_gene: TRBJ1-5; CDR3nt: TGTGCCAGCAGGAACCCGGGACCGCAGCCCCAGCATTTT; CDR3aa: CASRNPGPQPQHF
abundance: .; d_gene: TRBD1; v_gene: TRBV12-3/TRBV12-4; j_gene: TRBJ1-5; CDR3nt: TGTGCCAGCAGTTCGGGACAGGGGTTATATAGCAATCAGCCCCAGCATTTT; CDR3aa: CASSSGQGLYSNQPQHF
abundance: many; d_gene: .; v_gene: TRBV20-1; j_gene: TRBJ2-5; CDR3nt: TGCAGTGCTCCAAGGGGGGGGAGAGAAGAGACCCAGTACTTC; CDR3aa: CSAPRGGREETQYF
abundance: few; d_gene: .; v_gene: TRBV7-8; j_gene: TRBJ2-5; CDR3nt: TGTGCCAGCAGCCCCATCCTTTTATCGGAGACCCAGTACTTC; CDR3aa: CASSPILLSETQYF
abundance: many; d_gene: TRBD2; v_gene: TRBV28; j_gene: TRBJ2-5; CDR3nt: TGTGCCAGCAGTTTATCCGGACTAGCGGGATTAGAGACCCAGTACTTC; CDR3aa: CASSLSGLAGLETQYF
abundance: many; d_gene: .; v_gene: TRBV2; j_gene: TRBJ2-5; CDR3nt: TGTGCCAGCAGCGCCAGTACCGGGCTGGAGTCCCAGTACTTC; CDR3aa: CASSASTGLESQYF
abundance: many; d_gene: .; v_gene: TRBV11-3; j_gene: TRBJ2-5; CDR3nt: TGTGCCAGCAGGTCGAGAGGGGAAGAGACCCAGTACTTC; CDR3aa: CASRSRGEETQYF
abundance: many; d_gene: .; v_gene: TRBV7-2; j_gene: TRBJ2-7; CDR3nt: TGTGCCAGCAGCTTAGGACAGATATACTACGAGCAGTACTTC; CDR3aa: CASSLGQIYYEQYF
abundance: many; d_gene: TRBD2; v_gene: TRBV5-1; j_gene: TRBJ2-7; CDR3nt: TGCGCCAGCAGCTTGGCCCCTAGCGGACACTCCTACGAGCAGTACTTC; CDR3aa: CASSLAPSGHSYEQYF
abundance: many; d_gene: .; v_gene: TRBV2; j_gene: TRBJ1-5; CDR3nt: TGTGCCAGCGGTGGGGGTCTCTTGATTAGCAATCAGCCCCAGCATTTT; CDR3aa: CASGGGLLISNQPQHF
abundance: .; d_gene: TRBD2; v_gene: TRBV12-3/TRBV12-4; j_gene: TRBJ2-7; CDR3nt: TGTGCCAGCAATATCGGGACTAGCGGGAGTCCGGGGGGCGAGCAGTACTTC; CDR3aa: CASNIGTSGSPGGEQYF